This T cell receptor beta chain is from a study of T-cell reconstitution after alpha-beta-depleted transplantation in children (dated by TCRdb to the mid-2010s). For context, the study as a whole: T-cell immune reconstitution after TCRalphabeta/CD19-depleted allogeneic hematopoietic cell transplantation in children was quantitatively tracked in the study by means of TCR repertoire profiling.

General findings and caveats noted by the study authors: About two months after transplant, the apparently early recovery of alphabetaT-cell counts reportedly depended on just several hundred clones that had expanded rapidly and came from non-depleted graft cells. In some patients, the high TCRbeta diversity seen at day 60 was put down to recipient T cells and intrathymic progenitors that had survived conditioning. The frequencies of hyperexpanded clones fell over the following months, and after one year, T-cell counts and TCRbeta diversity were mostly attributed to newly produced T cells.

Interpreted using the paper, the treatment or condition label stands for: allogeneic hematopoietic cell transplantation with graft depleted of TCRalphabeta T cells and CD19 B cells. The children who served as transplant recipients had been given grafts of TCRalphabeta/CD19-depleted allogeneic hematopoietic cells. Library preparation employed PCR. Reads for this sample came from an Illumina HiSeq 2500. TCR libraries were prepared with molecular barcoding, using unique molecular identifiers to normalize TCRbeta repertoire quantification. TCRdb handled the public reads itself, with Q25 trimming in fastp and clone calling in MiXCR, and kept productive beta chains. Identical CDR3 protein sequences are pooled into one entry, listed with their most common genes and DNA. In this sample the table shows 750,000 to 950,000 distinct CDR3 sequences, 16% of which occur a single time. The leading ten clones occupy around 4.5% of the sample.

This clonotype was seen more than once but under ten times. What antigen it recognizes has not been identified. The sample holds no much larger clone one base away, and base qualities are not on file. There are 14 amino acids in the CDR3, from cysteine to phenylalanine inclusive. The CDR3 DNA has 42 bases and is translated from base 1. Deletion took 4 bases off V and 4 bases off J, with a span of 9 bases between the germline ends. From a lookup of the germline V gene, CDR1 and CDR2 are SGHDT and YYEEEE. This sequence originates from a male patient between 5 and 17 years old who had a stem cell transplant for acute lymphoblastic leukemia, so the T cells may come from the graft donor. Specimen: PBMCs, mostly from graft donor cells, collected 360 days after TCRalphabeta/CD19-depleted stem cell transplant. Recombination joined TRBV5-6 with TRBJ1-6; matching of 6 bases hints at TRBD1 as the D gene. The CDR3 has the sequence CASSQGRYNSPLHF. The bases are TGTGCCAGCAGCCAGGGGAGGTATAATTCACCCCTCCACTTT.